The sequence of this T cell receptor (beta chain) was determined in a study of identical twins (dated by TCRdb to the mid-2010s). In the study overall: To test whether fetal clonotypes persist, the study used deep sequencing on TCR alpha and beta repertoires from monozygotic twins, unrelated adults of various ages, and cord blood. To rule out contamination, replicate twin experiments were performed at different times with different library preparation protocols.

The V end gives up 6 bases and the J end 0 bases, leaving 7 bases in the junction not matched to a gene. The germline V gene provides CDR1 MNHNS and CDR2 SASEGT. The CDR3 contains 15 residues, cysteine and phenylalanine counted. Solely the CDR3 DNA is kept, with 45 bases framed from the first base. Only healthy Caucasian donors were included. The twin cohort consisted of three pairs of female monozygotic twins, all aged about 18 to 30 years. Miltenyi CD45RO+ enrichment and human naive T-cell isolation kits were used to isolate memory (CD45RO+) and naive T cells from PBMC. This clonotype was found a few times. What this receptor recognizes is not known. The input lacks base qualities; no much larger clone sits a single base away. Library preparation was by 5' RACE. Sequencing took place on an Illumina HiSeq 2000. A universal primer binding site was added through template switching, and the final cDNA carried a unique molecular identifier so that TCR cDNA molecules could be counted accurately. Specific primers in the conserved constant-segment region were used to synthesize first-strand cDNA for the TCR alpha and beta chains. To control for contamination, each cDNA library was double barcoded with a SMART-Mk sample barcode plus Illumina barcodes. Two successive PCR steps introduced TruSeq adapter sequences along with Illumina sample barcodes. The TCR alpha and beta cDNA libraries were sequenced on the Illumina HiSeq platform using custom primers. Per the source publication's procedure: Raw reads were processed with MiGEC to extract unique molecular identifiers, and MiXCR was used to determine CDR3 positions. For each individual, recombination models were inferred using an EM algorithm with the repgenHMM and IGoR tools. The tcR package in R was used for shared clonotype analysis, with sharing normalized by the product of cloneset sizes. To study raw recombination free of thymic and clonal selection effects, out-of-frame nonproductive sequences were analyzed. Clones were called with MiXCR by TCRdb after fastp trimmed the public reads at Q25, and only in-frame beta chains were retained. Here each entry gathers all rows of one CDR3 protein and keeps the most common genes and DNA. Here the V and J calls rest on TCRdb's processing, not on the authors' analysis. The sample records hundreds of thousands of distinct CDR3 sequences, 8% to 9% of which are singletons. The leading ten clones occupy over 2% of the sample.

Overall study outcomes, separate from this receptor: Zero-insertion analyses could be partly confounded by invariant T cells such as MAIT and iNKT, though diverse VJ usage argued against such confounding for most clonotypes. Compared with coincidental sharing between unrelated individuals, out-of-frame TCR alpha sequences shared between twins had an excess of sequences with low generation probability. Because the same donors could not be followed over many years, the conclusions relied on cross-sectional statistical analysis. Out-of-frame TCR alpha sharing in monozygotic twins was systematically underestimated by recombination models, whereas sharing between unrelated individuals was in agreement with the recombination models. In beta out-of-frame sequences, excess twin sharing was weaker, because having fewer shared sequences lowered the signal-to-noise ratio. Fewer insertions were carried by abundant cord blood beta clonotypes; a weaker similar trend was observed in young adult naive repertoires, while no such trend was observed in memory repertoires.

The data also belong to a second study, concerning yellow fever vaccine responses in identical twins. Taken from the second paper: The authors reported that the T cell response to vaccination in identical twins appeared partly convergent and partly personalized. In the study, vaccine-responding T cell clones were precisely tracked in identical twins.

This sequence originates from a woman aged 18-30 years in good health. The chain is assembled from TRBV6-1 and TRBJ1-2, with 7 middle bases fitting TRBD1. The specimen sequenced was memory (CD45RO+) T cells sorted from blood. This sample's cell subset or site label indicates: CD45RO+ enriched T cells. The DNA sequence reads TGTGCCAGCAGAAAGTGGGACAGAACTAACTATGGCTACACCTTC. It specifies CASRKWDRTNYGYTF.